The 7 T cell receptor beta chains given below trace back to one sample, sequenced in a study of blood T cell repertoires in COVID-19. Some clones are missing from TCRdb's copy, which holds only in-frame ones; the method was immunoSEQ multiplex PCR. The sample contains some 98,000 clones, 82% of which appear only once. Sequencing input: peripheral blood. The receptors come from a man aged 70-80 years with active or convalescent COVID-19.

The chain employs TRBV6-5 and TRBJ2-7, with D possibly being TRBD1 (5 bases). The V and J ends lost 0 bases and 2 bases respectively, with 11 bases between them. Germline-derived CDR1 and CDR2 are MNHEY and SVGAGI. The CDR3 contains 15 residues. CDR3 residues: CASSYSPQGPYEQYF. DNA for the CDR3: TGTGCCAGCAGTTACTCCCCGCAGGGCCCCTACGAGCAGTACTTC.

The chain has TRBV4-3 and TRBJ1-6, with D perhaps TRBD1 (6 bases). Trimming stripped 1 base from V and 8 bases from J, with 15 bases between. CDR1 and CDR2 (germline): LGHNA, YSLEER. The CDR3 spans 16 residues. For the CDR3, the DNA is TGCGCCAGCAGCCAAGTTTCCGGGACACCGTATTCACCCCTCCACTTT. Translated, it gives CASSQVSGTPYSPLHF.

The DNA of the CDR3 is TGTGCCAGCAAACTGGGACAGAGGCAGCCCCAGCATTTT. As protein: CASKLGQRQPQHF. The chain combines TRBV12-3 or TRBV12-4 with TRBJ1-5; 7 bases fit TRBD1. With 7 bases clipped from V and 7 bases from J, the junction kept 7 bases outside the gene matches. The CDR3 is made up of 13 amino acids.

This sequence joins TRBV19 and TRBJ2-3; TRBD1 matches 7 bases. CDR1 is LNHDA, CDR2 SQIVND, per germline (reference sequence). The ends lost 2 bases at V and 2 bases at J; junction bases unmatched: 4. CDR3 size: 15 residues. CDR3 sequence reads: CASSIRTGVTDTQYF. The CDR3 coding sequence is TGTGCCAGTAGTATAAGGACAGGCGTCACAGATACGCAGTATTTT.

CDR3 DNA sequence: TGCGCCAGCAGCTTGCGGACTAGCAGGGACGAGCAGTACTTC. This codes for CASSLRTSRDEQYF. V gene TRBV5-1 combines with J gene TRBJ2-7; TRBD2 aligns across 8 bases. This CDR3 has 14 residues. Losses at the gene ends were 1 base for V and 5 bases for J; bases not matched to a gene: 5. From germline, CDR1 is SGHRS and CDR2 YFSETQ.

The chain combines TRBV7-2 with TRBJ1-1, with TRBD1 matching over 7 bases. This CDR3 has 12 amino acids. With V trimmed by 5 bases and J by 6 bases, 3 bases remained unmatched. Germline CDR1 and CDR2: SGHTA and FQGNSA. CDR3: CASSPQGSEAFF. DNA for the CDR3: TGTGCCAGCAGCCCACAGGGGTCTGAAGCTTTCTTT.

The J gene is TRBJ1-2, the V gene TRBV30; 8 bases match TRBD1. The CDR3 totals 12 residues. Germline CDR1 GTSNPN, CDR2 SVGIG (reference sequence). The trim removed 2 bases at V and 6 bases at J, leaving 2 bases unmatched. The CDR3 sequence is CAWSRTGNGYTF. In DNA form, the CDR3 reads TGTGCCTGGAGTCGGACAGGGAATGGCTACACCTTC.